The clone carrying this T cell receptor beta chain occurred once. TCRdb keeps only in-frame clones here, not all; method: immunoSEQ multiplex PCR. The sample consists of roughly 100,000 clones, approximately 84% of them appearing once. This specimen belongs to a study of blood T cell repertoires in COVID-19. Looking at the study overall: Samples taken during acute and convalescent COVID-19 were collected in the United States, Italy and Spain.

Germline lookup yields CDR1 SGHDN and CDR2 FVKESK. The CDR3 is 16 residues long. Losses at the gene ends were 4 bases for V and 5 bases for J; bases not matched to a gene: 10. The sequence was collected from a human donor in a cohort sampled during active COVID-19. Input material: peripheral blood. This chain connects TRBV14 to TRBJ2-5; 10 bases fit TRBD2. In DNA, the CDR3 is TGTGCCAGCAGCCCATTAGCAGCGGGGGGGTTGGAGACCCAGTACTTC. Its protein product is CASSPLAAGGLETQYF.